The clone carrying this T cell receptor (beta chain) has a count of ten or more. These data belong to a study of identical twins. V lost 3 bases, J lost 7 bases, and 16 bases lay in between. CDR1 and CDR2 (germline): SQVTM, ANQGSEA. The CDR3 runs to 14 residues. TCRdb processed the 5' RACE reads anew with MiXCR; each CDR3 protein has one entry. The data hold 450,000 or so distinct CDR3 sequences, with approximately 17% observed a single time. The TCR originated in a man aged 50 or older in good health. The material sequenced was naive T cells sorted from blood. J is TRBJ2-1 and V is TRBV29-1; D call uncertain. DNA for the CDR3: TGCAGCGTTGAGAGATCGGTTGGGTTTAATGAGCAGTTCTTC. Translating gives CSVERSVGFNEQFF.